The 3 T cell receptor beta chains listed next were all sequenced from one sample in a study of vaccination effects on CD4 cells after COVID-19. No antigen has been identified for these receptors. Here immunoSEQ multiplex PCR was the method, and the copy in TCRdb shows in-frame clones only, minus some. The sample has about 65,000 clones, around 76% seen once. Under the ViraFEST assay, PBMC were stimulated with viral peptide pools so that antigen-specific CD4+ T cells expanded. Sequencing was performed afterwards. Isolating CD4+ T cells followed ten to eleven days of culture. The study found no prior SARS-CoV-2 infection in the vaccine recipients, who tested negative for nucleocapsid antibodies. The sample here was CD4+ T cells from PBMCs cultured with HCoV-NL63 spike peptides, taken before COVID-19 vaccination. The receptors here all came from a human donor who received a COVID-19 vaccine.

This clone was detected a few times. The V and J genes are TRBV6-4 and TRBJ2-2, with D possibly matching TRBD1 (5 bases). Trimming removed 6 bases at V and 4 bases at J, with 15 bases between. The length of the CDR3 is 15 residues. Germline CDR1 is MRHNA and CDR2 is SNTAGT. The CDR3 is CASRKNQGPTGELFF. The CDR3 DNA reads as TGTGCCAGCAGGAAGAACCAGGGTCCCACCGGGGAGCTGTTTTTT.

This chain uses TRBV6-5 with TRBJ2-2; a weak D match, TRBD1 (6 bases). Per germline, CDR1 MNHEY and CDR2 SVGAGI. The length of the CDR3 is 15 residues. V was cut by 5 bases and J by 5 bases, with 15 bases left in between. The CDR3 DNA sequence: TGTGCCAGCAGTAGGACAGCCCAGGGAACCGGGGAGCTGTTTTTT. Translated: CASSRTAQGTGELFF.

This clone was recorded only once. The rearrangement joins TRBV20-1 to TRBJ2-5; D not resolved. This CDR3 has 12 amino acids. Germline lookup yields CDR1 DFQATT and CDR2 SNEGSKA (reference sequence). Deletions cut 3 bases from V and 5 bases from J, with 10 bases between. The DNA for the CDR3 is TGCAGTGCTAGTGAGGCGTGGGAGACCCAGTACTTC. Residues: CSASEAWETQYF.